This T cell receptor (beta chain) was profiled in a study of immune cell composition in non-small cell lung cancer. The wider study: Most cases were lung adenocarcinoma or squamous cell carcinoma. Whole-study findings and limits: Approximately 79% of squamous and around 35% of adenocarcinoma cases had tumour-associated clones >0.5%. Overall clonality, unlike maximal tumour-associated clone frequency, did not predict TIL reactivity.

A remark on this clone: Antigen: not known.

Normal lung sampling was at least 3 cm from the tumour, as distant as possible. With 5 bases removed from V and 4 bases from J, the gap between germline ends came to 9 bases. Germline V gene data show CDR1 as SGHVS and CDR2 as FNYEAQ. The CDR3 spans 13 residues. TCRdb's copy holds only in-frame clones and misses some; the assay was immunoSEQ multiplex PCR. The data contain about 3,600 clones, more than 60% of them singletons. This TCR derives from a human donor with non-small cell lung cancer. V gene TRBV7-6 combines with J gene TRBJ1-3; possible D gene TRBD1, 6 bases. Specimen: non-adjacent lung tissue. DNA of the CDR3: TGTGCCAGCAGCACAGGACAGGGAAACACCATATATTTT. It codes for CASSTGQGNTIYF.